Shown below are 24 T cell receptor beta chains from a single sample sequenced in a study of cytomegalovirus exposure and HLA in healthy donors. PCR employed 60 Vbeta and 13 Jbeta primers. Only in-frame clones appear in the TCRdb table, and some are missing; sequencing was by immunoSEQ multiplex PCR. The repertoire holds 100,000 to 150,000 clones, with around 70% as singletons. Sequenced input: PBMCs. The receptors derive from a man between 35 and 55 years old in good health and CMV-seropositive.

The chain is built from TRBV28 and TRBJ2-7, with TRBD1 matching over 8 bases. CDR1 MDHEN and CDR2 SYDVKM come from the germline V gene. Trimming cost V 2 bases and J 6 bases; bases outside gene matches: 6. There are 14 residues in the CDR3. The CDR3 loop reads CASSLGQGATEQYF. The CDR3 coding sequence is TGTGCCAGCAGTTTAGGTCAGGGGGCAACCGAGCAGTACTTC.

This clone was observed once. DNA for the CDR3: TGTGCCAGCAGCAACGGACTAGCGGGAGGGTACGGGCAGACCCAGTACTTC. This codes for CASSNGLAGGYGQTQYF. The rearrangement joins TRBV5-6 to TRBJ2-5, with 15 positions matching TRBD2. Germline V lookup: CDR1 SGHDT, CDR2 YYEEEE. J was trimmed by 6 bases and V by 4 bases; bases with no gene match: 10. The CDR3 consists of 17 residues.

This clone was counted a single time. The CDR3 loop is CASSPLTSGRHNEQFF. CDR3 in DNA: TGTGCCAGCTCGCCCCTGACTAGCGGGAGGCATAATGAGCAGTTCTTC. The genes are TRBV18 and TRBJ2-1; 13 bases are shared with TRBD2. The CDR3 covers 16 residues. The V gene end was trimmed by 6 bases and the J gene end by 7 bases; junction bases not matched to a gene: 9. Germline V gene sequence: CDR1 KGHSH, CDR2 LQKENI.

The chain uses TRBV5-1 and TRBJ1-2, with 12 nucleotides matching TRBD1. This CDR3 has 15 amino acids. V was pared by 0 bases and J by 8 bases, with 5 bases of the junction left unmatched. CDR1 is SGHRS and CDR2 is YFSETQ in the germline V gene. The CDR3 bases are TGCGCCAGCAGCTTGGGGGGACAGGGGGCGGACGGCTACACCTTC. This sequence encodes CASSLGGQGADGYTF. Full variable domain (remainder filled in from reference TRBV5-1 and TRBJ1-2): KAGVTQTPRYLIKTRGQQVTLSCSPISGHRSVSWYQQTPGQGLQFLFEYFSETQRNKGNFPGRFSGRQFSNSRSEMNVSTLELGDSALYLCASSLGGQGADGYTFGSGTRLTVV.

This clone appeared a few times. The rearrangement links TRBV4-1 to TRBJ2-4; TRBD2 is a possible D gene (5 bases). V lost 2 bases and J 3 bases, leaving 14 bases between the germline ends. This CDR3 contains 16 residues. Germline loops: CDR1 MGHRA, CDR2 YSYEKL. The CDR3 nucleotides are TGCGCCAGCAGCCAATTAGGACGGGAACTCAAAAACATTCAGTACTTC. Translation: CASSQLGRELKNIQYF.

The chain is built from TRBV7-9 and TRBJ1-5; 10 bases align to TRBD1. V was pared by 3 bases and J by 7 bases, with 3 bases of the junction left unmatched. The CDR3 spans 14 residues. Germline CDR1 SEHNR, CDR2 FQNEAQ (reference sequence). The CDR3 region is CASSLTGGRQPQHF. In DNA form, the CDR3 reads TGTGCCAGCAGCTTGACAGGGGGCAGACAGCCCCAGCATTTT.

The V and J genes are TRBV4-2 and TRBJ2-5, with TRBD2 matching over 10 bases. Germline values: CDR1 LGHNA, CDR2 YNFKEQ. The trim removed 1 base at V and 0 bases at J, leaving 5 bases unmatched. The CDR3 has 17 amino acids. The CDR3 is CASSQVGAGGYQETQYF. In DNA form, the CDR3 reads TGTGCCAGCAGCCAAGTTGGAGCGGGGGGGTACCAAGAGACCCAGTACTTC.

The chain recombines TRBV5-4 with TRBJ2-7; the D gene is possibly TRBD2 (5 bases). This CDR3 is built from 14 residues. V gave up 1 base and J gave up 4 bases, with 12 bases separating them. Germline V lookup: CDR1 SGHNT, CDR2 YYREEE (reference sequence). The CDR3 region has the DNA TGTGCCAGCAGCTTGACGCACCGAGGGTACGAGCAGTACTTC. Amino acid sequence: CASSLTHRGYEQYF.

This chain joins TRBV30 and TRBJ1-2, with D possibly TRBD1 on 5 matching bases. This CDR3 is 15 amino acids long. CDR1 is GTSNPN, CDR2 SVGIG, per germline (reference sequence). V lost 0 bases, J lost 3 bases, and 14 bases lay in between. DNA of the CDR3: TGTGCCTGGAGTGTTTCCGGGGGGGTAGACTATGGCTACACCTTC. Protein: CAWSVSGGVDYGYTF.

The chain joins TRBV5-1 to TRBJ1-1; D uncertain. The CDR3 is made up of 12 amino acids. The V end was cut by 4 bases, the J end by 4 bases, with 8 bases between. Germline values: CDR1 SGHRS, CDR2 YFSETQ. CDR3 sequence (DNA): TGCGCCAGCAGCACTTCGGGCACTGAAGCTTTCTTT. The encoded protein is CASSTSGTEAFF.

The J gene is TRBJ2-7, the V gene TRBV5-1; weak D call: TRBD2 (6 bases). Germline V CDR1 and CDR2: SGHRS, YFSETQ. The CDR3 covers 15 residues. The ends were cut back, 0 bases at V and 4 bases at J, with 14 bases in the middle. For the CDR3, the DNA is TGCGCCAGCAGCTTGGCCTCGGAGGGGTTTTACGAGCAGTACTTC. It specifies CASSLASEGFYEQYF.

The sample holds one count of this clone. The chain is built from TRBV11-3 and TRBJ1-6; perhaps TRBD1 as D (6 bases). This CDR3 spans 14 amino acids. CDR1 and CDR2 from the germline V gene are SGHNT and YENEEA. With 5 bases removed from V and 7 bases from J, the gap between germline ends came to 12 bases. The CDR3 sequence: CASSRAGDNSPLHF. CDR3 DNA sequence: TGTGCCAGCAGCCGGGCAGGGGACAATTCACCCCTCCACTTT.

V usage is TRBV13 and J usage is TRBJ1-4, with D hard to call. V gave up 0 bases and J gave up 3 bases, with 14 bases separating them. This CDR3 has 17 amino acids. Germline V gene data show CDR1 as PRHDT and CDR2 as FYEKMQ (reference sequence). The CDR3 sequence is CASSLGPSTIPNEKLFF. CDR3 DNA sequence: TGTGCCAGCAGCTTAGGTCCCTCGACAATCCCTAATGAAAAACTGTTTTTT.

The DNA for the CDR3 is TGTGCCAGCGGGACTAGCGGGCTCTACGAGCAGTACTTC. Amino acids: CASGTSGLYEQYF. The chain has TRBV2 and TRBJ2-7, with 12 bases matching TRBD2. CDR3 length equals 13 residues. Germline CDR1 SNHLY, CDR2 FYNNEI. The junction had 2 bases not matched to a gene; V was cut back by 8 bases and J by 3 bases.

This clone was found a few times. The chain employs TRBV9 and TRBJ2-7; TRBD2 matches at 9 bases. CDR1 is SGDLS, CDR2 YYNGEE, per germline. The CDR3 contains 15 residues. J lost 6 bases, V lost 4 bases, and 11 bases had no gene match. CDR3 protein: CASSLTGTSFPEQYF. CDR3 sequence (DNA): TGTGCCAGCAGCTTAACCGGGACTAGCTTTCCCGAGCAGTACTTC. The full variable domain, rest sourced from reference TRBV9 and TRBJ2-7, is DSGVTQTPKHLITATGQRVTLRCSPRSGDLSVYWYQQSLDQGLQFLIQYYNGEERAKGNILERFSAQQFPDLHSELNLSSLELGDSALYFCASSLTGTSFPEQYFGPGTRLTVT.

CDR3 amino acids: CASSEWGPYNEQFF. CDR3 in DNA: TGTGCCAGCAGTGAATGGGGCCCCTACAATGAGCAGTTCTTC. The J gene is TRBJ2-1, the V gene TRBV6-1; weak D call: TRBD1 (5 bases). CDR1 MNHNS and CDR2 SASEGT come from the germline V gene. The CDR3 has 14 amino acids. V shed 2 bases and J shed 2 bases, with 7 bases lying between them.

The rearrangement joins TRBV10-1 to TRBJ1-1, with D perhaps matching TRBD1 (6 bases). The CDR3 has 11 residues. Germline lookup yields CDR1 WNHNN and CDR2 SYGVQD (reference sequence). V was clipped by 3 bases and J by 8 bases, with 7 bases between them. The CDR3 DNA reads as TGCGCCAGCAGTGATGGACAGGAAGCTTTCTTT. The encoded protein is CASSDGQEAFF.

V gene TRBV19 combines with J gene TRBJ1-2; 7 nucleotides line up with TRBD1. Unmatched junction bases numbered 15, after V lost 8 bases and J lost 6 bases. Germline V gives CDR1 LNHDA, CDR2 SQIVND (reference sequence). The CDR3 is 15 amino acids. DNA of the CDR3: TGTGCCAGTGTCAAAGACAGGGATAGCCCGCATGGCTACACCTTC. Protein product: CASVKDRDSPHGYTF.

CDR3 bases: TGTGCCAGCAGCCCCCAGGGGGCGGGGAATGAGCAGTTCTTC. This encodes CASSPQGAGNEQFF. The chain joins TRBV13 to TRBJ2-1; TRBD1 matches 8 bases. CDR1 is PRHDT and CDR2 is FYEKMQ in the germline V gene (reference sequence). This CDR3 contains 14 residues. Trimming at V came to 5 bases and at J to 7 bases, leaving 7 bases not matched to a gene.

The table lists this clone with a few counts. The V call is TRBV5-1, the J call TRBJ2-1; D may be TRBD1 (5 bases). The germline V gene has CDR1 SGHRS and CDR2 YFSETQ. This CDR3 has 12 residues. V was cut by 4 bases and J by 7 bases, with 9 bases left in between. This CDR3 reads CASSIGVNEQFF. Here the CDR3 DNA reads TGCGCCAGCAGCATAGGGGTGAATGAGCAGTTCTTC. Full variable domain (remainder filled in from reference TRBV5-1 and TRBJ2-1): KAGVTQTPRYLIKTRGQQVTLSCSPISGHRSVSWYQQTPGQGLQFLFEYFSETQRNKGNFPGRFSGRQFSNSRSEMNVSTLELGDSALYLCASSIGVNEQFFGPGTRLTVL.

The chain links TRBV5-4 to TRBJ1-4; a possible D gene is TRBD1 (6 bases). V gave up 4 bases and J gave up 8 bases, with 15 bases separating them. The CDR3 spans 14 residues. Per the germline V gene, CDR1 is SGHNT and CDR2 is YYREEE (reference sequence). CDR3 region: CASSPTRGGEKLFF. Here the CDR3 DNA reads TGTGCCAGCAGCCCGACCCGAGGGGGAGAAAAACTGTTTTTT.

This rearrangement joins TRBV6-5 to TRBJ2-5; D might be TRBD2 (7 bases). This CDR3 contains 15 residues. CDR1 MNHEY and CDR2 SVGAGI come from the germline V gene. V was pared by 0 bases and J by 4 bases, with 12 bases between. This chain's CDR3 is CASSYSREGGETQYF. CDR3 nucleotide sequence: TGTGCCAGCAGTTACTCCAGGGAGGGGGGAGAGACCCAGTACTTC.

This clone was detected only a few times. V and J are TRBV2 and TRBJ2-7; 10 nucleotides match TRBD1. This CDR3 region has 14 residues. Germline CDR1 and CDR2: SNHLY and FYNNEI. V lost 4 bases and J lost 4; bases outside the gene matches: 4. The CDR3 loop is CASSVRQGAYEQYF. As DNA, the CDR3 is TGTGCCAGCAGTGTGAGACAGGGGGCTTACGAGCAGTACTTC.

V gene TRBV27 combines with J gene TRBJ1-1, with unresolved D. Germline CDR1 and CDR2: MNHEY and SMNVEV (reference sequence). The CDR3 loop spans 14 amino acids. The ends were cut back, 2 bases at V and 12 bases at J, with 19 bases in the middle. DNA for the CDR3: TGTGCCAGCAGTTTAGCGGCGGATTTTTGGGTGACTTTCTTT. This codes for CASSLAADFWVTFF.